The 9 T cell receptor beta chains below were found in one sample sequenced in a study of T-cell reconstitution after alpha-beta-depleted transplantation in children (dated by TCRdb to about 2016). Preparation of the library involved PCR. Sequenced on an Illumina HiSeq 2500. To normalize quantification of the TCRbeta repertoire, the TCR libraries were built with molecular barcoding that relied on unique molecular identifiers. The raw public reads went through TCRdb reprocessing: fastp at Q25, MiXCR clone calling, in-frame beta chains kept. Duplicate CDR3 protein sequences are folded into a single record with the most common DNA and genes. In this sample the table shows roughly 100,000 distinct CDR3 sequences, approximately 8.4% of which occur a single time. More than 6.5% of the sample is held by the ten biggest clonotypes. The input for sequencing was PBMCs from the stem cell graft donor, taken from the stem cell graft. These receptors all come from a human donor who donated a stem cell graft to a child with congenital amegakaryocytic thrombocytopenia.

Worth noting for this clonotype: One end of the junction does not line up with germline, which may come from a read error. The CDR3 spells CCARDWNALGDSPLHF. The CDR3 DNA is TGCTGTGCTAGAGATTGGAACGCTTTGGGCGATTCACCCCTCCACTTT. The chain employs TRBV20-1 and TRBJ1-6; D remains unclear. The CDR3 consists of 16 residues. Germline values: CDR1 DFQATT, CDR2 SNEGSKA (reference sequence).

In this sample, this clonotype turned up many times. The genes are TRBV20-1 and TRBJ2-7; the D gene is possibly TRBD2 (6 bases). V was shortened by 2 bases and J by 6 bases, with 20 bases between the two germline ends. The CDR3 covers 15 residues. The germline V gene encodes CDR1 DFQATT and CDR2 SNEGSKA (reference sequence). CDR3 coding DNA: TGCAGTGCTAGATTATCCGGGACTCCTTCGCTCGAGCAGTACTTC. As protein: CSARLSGTPSLEQYF.

V is TRBV7-6 and J is TRBJ1-1, with D maybe TRBD1 (6 bases). This CDR3 region has 14 residues. V was clipped by 4 bases and J by 1 base, with 10 bases between them. Germline lookup yields CDR1 SGHVS and CDR2 FNYEAQ. Here the CDR3 reads CASSSVTGNTEAFF. In DNA, the CDR3 is TGTGCCAGCAGCTCCGTGACAGGGAACACTGAAGCTTTCTTT.

This clonotype appeared many times. The chain joins TRBV3-1 to TRBJ1-6; possibly TRBD1 for D (5 bases). Germline values: CDR1 LGHDT, CDR2 YNNKEL (reference sequence). The ends were cut back, 3 bases at V and 8 bases at J, with 8 bases in the middle. This CDR3 region has 13 residues. The chain's CDR3 is CASSQRDDSPLHF. DNA for the CDR3: TGTGCCAGCAGCCAGAGGGACGATTCACCCCTCCACTTT.

The V call is TRBV4-2, the J call TRBJ2-2; 7 bases align to TRBD1. Germline values: CDR1 LGHNA, CDR2 YNFKEQ. This CDR3 has 17 residues. J gave up 5 bases and V 0 bases, and 9 bases lay outside the gene matches. The CDR3 nucleotides read TGTGCCAGCAGCCAAGATCGGAACAGGGGTTCAACCGGGGAGCTGTTTTTT. The encoded protein is CASSQDRNRGSTGELFF.

This clonotype was counted many times. The V call is TRBV5-1, the J call TRBJ1-6; 7 bases map to TRBD1. Germline CDR1 reads SGHRS; CDR2 reads YFSETQ. Germline trimming cut 7 bases from V and 7 bases from J; bases unmatched to any gene: 5. The CDR3 contains 13 residues. The CDR3 DNA follows: TGCGCCAGCCGTCGGGACAGCAATTCACCCCTCCACTTT. It yields the protein CASRRDSNSPLHF. The entire variable domain, with the rest obtained from reference TRBV5-1 and TRBJ1-6, is as follows: KAGVTQTPRYLIKTRGQQVTLSCSPISGHRSVSWYQQTPGQGLQFLFEYFSETQRNKGNFPGRFSGRQFSNSRSEMNVSTLELGDSALYLCASRRDSNSPLHFGNGTRLTVT.

A remark on this clonotype: A much more abundant neighbour one base away suggests this may be a read error. This chain joins TRBV5-6 and TRBJ1-1, with 7 bases fitting TRBD1. CDR3 size: 17 residues. Germline V CDR1 and CDR2: SGHDT, YYEEEE. In DNA form, the CDR3 reads TGTGCCAGCAGCTTGGCGAGGCGTCAGGGGGTGAACACTGACGCTTTCTTT. This codes for CASSLARRQGVNTDAFF. The variable domain in full, completed from reference TRBV5-6 and TRBJ1-1, reads DAGVTQSPTHLIKTRGQQVTLRCSPKSGHDTVSWYQQALGQGPQFIFQYYEEEERQRGNFPDRFSGHQFPNYSSELNVNALLLGDSALYLCASSLARRQGVNTDAFFGQGTRLTVV.

Concerning this clonotype: A clone one base away is much larger, so this may be a read error. This chain uses TRBV5-5 with TRBJ1-2; D gene ambiguous. CDR1 and CDR2 from the germline V gene are SGHKS and YYEKEE (reference sequence). Trimming removed 2 bases from V and 4 bases from J, with 15 bases in between. The CDR3 loop spans 15 amino acids. CDR3 loop: CASSFFPRAGYGYTF. The CDR3 bases are TGTGCCAGCAGCTTTTTTCCAAGGGCTGGCTATGGCTACACCTTC.

This clonotype was found many times. The J gene is TRBJ2-1, the V gene TRBV7-9; the D is unclear. Germline CDR1 and CDR2: SEHNR and FQNEAQ (reference sequence). The ends were cut back, 5 bases at V and 7 bases at J, with 9 bases in the middle. This CDR3 has 12 residues. CDR3 sequence: CASSAIGNEQFF. Here the CDR3 DNA reads TGTGCCAGCAGCGCTATAGGGAATGAGCAGTTCTTC.